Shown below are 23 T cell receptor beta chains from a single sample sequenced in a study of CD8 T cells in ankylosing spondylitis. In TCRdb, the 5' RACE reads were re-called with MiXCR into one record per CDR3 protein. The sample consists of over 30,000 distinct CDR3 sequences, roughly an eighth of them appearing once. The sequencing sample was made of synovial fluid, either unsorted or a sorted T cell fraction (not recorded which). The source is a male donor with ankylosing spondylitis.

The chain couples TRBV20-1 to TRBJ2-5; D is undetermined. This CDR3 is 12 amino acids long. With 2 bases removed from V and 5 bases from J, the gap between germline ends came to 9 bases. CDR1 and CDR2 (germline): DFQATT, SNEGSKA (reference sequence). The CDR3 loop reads CSARLQSETQYF. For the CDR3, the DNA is TGCAGTGCTAGATTGCAGTCCGAGACCCAGTACTTC.

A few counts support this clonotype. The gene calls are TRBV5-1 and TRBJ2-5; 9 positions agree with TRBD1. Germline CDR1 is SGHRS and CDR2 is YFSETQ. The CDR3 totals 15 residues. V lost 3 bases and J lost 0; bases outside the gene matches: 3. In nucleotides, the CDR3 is TGCGCCAGCAGCTCCGGGACAGGGTACCAAGAGACCCAGTACTTC. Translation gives CASSSGTGYQETQYF. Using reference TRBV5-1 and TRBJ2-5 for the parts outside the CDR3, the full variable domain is KAGVTQTPRYLIKTRGQQVTLSCSPISGHRSVSWYQQTPGQGLQFLFEYFSETQRNKGNFPGRFSGRQFSNSRSEMNVSTLELGDSALYLCASSSGTGYQETQYFGPGTRLLVL.

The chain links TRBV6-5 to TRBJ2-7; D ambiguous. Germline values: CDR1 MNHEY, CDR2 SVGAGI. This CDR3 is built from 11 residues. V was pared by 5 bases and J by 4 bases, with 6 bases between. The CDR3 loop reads CASSDPYEQYF. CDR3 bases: TGTGCCAGCAGTGACCCATACGAGCAGTACTTC.

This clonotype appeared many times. The CDR3 is CASSVTDRANTEAFF. DNA for the CDR3: TGTGCCAGCAGCGTAACAGACAGGGCGAACACTGAAGCTTTCTTT. This chain joins TRBV9 and TRBJ1-1; 7 bases are a match to TRBD1. The CDR3 covers 15 residues. J lost 1 base, V lost 1 base, and 4 bases had no gene match. Per the germline V gene, CDR1 is SGDLS and CDR2 is YYNGEE.

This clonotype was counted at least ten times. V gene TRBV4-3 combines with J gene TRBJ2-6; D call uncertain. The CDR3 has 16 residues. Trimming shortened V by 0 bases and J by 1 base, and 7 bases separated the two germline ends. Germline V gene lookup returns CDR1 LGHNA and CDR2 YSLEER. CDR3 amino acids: CASSQDHSSGANVLTF. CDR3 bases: TGCGCCAGCAGCCAAGACCACTCATCTGGGGCCAACGTCCTGACTTTC.

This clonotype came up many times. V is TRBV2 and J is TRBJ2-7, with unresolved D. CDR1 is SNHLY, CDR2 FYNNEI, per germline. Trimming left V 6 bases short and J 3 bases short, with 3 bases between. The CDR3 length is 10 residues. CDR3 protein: CASSGYEQYF. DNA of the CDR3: TGTGCCAGCAGCGGCTACGAGCAGTACTTC.

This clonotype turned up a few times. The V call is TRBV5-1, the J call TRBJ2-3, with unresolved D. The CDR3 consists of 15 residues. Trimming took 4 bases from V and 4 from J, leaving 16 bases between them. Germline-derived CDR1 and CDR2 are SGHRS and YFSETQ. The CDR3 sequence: CASSVGQAGADTQYF. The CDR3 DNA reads TGCGCCAGCAGCGTCGGCCAGGCTGGGGCAGATACGCAGTATTTT.

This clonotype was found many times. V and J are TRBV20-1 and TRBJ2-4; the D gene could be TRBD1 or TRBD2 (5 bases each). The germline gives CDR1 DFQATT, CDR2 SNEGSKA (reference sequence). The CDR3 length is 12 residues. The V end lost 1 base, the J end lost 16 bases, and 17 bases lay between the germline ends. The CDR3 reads CSARGGDGDGYF. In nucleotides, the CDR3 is TGCAGTGCTAGAGGAGGGGATGGGGACGGATACTTC.

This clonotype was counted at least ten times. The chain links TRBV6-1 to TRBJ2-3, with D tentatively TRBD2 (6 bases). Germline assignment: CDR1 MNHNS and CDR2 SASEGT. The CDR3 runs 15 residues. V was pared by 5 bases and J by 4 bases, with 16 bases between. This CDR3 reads CASSPSVEGPDTQYF. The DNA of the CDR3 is TGTGCCAGCAGTCCTAGCGTTGAAGGACCAGATACGCAGTATTTT.

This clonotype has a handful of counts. Written as DNA, the CDR3 is TGTGCCAGCGGAAGACAGGGGAAAAAATACAATGAGCAGTTCTTC. This sequence encodes CASGRQGKKYNEQFF. The chain couples TRBV7-6 to TRBJ2-1; 8 positions agree with TRBD1. CDR3 length: 15 residues. J was trimmed by 4 bases and V by 8 bases; bases with no gene match: 10. The V gene's germline CDR1 is SGHVS and CDR2 FNYEAQ. Full variable domain (missing parts from reference TRBV7-6 and TRBJ2-1): GAGVSQSPRYKVTKRGQDVALRCDPISGHVSLYWYRQALGQGPEFLTYFNYEAQQDKSGLPNDRFSAERPEGSISTLTIQRTEQRDSAMYRCASGRQGKKYNEQFFGPGTRLTVL.

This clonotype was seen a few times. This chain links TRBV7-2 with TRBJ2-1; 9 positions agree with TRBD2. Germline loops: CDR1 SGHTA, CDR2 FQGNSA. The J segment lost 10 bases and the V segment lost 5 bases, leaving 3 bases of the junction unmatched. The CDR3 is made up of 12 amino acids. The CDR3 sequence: CASSPLAGEQFF. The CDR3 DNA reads TGTGCCAGCAGCCCCCTAGCGGGGGAGCAGTTCTTC.

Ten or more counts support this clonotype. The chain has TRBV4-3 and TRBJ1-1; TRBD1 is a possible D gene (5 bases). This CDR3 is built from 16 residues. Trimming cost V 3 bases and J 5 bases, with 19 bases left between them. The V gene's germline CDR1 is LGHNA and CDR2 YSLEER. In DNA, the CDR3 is TGCGCCAGCAGCCACGAACCGGGACGGGGAGGAACTGAAGCTTTCTTT. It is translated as CASSHEPGRGGTEAFF.

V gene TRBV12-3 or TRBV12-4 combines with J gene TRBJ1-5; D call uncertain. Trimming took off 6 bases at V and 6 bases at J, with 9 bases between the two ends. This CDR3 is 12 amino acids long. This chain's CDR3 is CASSRLGQPQHF. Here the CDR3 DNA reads TGTGCCAGCAGCCGCCTTGGTCAGCCCCAGCATTTT.

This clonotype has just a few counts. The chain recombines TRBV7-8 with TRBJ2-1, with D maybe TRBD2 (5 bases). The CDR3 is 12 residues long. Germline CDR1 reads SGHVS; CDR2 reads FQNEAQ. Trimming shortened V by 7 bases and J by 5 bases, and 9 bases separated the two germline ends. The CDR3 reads CASTGNHNEQFF. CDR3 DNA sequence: TGTGCCAGCACCGGGAACCACAATGAGCAGTTCTTC.

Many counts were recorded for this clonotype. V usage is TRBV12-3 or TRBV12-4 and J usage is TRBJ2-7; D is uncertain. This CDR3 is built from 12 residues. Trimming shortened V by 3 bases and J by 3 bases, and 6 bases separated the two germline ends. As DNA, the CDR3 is TGTGCCAGCAGTTTTGGGCTCTACGAGCAGTACTTC. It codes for CASSFGLYEQYF.

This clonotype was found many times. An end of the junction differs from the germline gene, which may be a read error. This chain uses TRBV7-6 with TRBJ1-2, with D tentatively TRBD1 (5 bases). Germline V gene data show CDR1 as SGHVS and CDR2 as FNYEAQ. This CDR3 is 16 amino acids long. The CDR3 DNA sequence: TGTGCCAGCAGCCCCCTAGTGGGGGAATATAACAATGGCTACACCTTC. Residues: CASSPLVGEYNNGYTF.

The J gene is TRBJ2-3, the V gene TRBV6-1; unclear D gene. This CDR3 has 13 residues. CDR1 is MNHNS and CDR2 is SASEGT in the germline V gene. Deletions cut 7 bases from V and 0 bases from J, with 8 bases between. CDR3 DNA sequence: TGTGCCAGCATGCTATTGAGCACAGATACGCAGTATTTT. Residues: CASMLLSTDTQYF.

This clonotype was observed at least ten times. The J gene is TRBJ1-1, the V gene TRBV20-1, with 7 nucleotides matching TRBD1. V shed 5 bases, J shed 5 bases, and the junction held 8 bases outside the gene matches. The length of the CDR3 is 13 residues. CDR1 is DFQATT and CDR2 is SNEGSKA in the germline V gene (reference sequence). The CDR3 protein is CSASGGSTTEAFF. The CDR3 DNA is TGCAGTGCTTCAGGGGGTTCGACGACTGAAGCTTTCTTT.

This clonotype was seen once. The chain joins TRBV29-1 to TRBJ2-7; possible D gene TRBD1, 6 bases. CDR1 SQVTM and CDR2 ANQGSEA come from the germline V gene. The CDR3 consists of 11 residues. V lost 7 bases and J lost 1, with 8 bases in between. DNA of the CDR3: TGCAGCGGGACAGTTTCCTACGAGCAGTACTTC. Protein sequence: CSGTVSYEQYF.

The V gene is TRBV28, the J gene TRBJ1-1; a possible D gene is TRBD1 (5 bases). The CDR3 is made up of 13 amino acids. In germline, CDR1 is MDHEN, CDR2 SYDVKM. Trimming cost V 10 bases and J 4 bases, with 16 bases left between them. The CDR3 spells CATSRRGVTEAFF. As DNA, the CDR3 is TGTGCCACCTCTCGGCGGGGGGTCACTGAAGCTTTCTTT.

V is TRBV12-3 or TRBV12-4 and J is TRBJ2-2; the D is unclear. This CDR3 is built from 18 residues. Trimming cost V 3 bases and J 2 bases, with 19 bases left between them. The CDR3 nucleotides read TGTGCCAGCAGTTTTACAGTCGCGAGACAATCAAACACCGGGGAGCTGTTTTTT. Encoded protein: CASSFTVARQSNTGELFF.

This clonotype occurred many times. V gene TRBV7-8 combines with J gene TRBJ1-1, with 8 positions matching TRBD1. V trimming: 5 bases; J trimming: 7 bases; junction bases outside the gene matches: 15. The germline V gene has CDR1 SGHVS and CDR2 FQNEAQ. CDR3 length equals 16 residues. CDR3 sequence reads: CASSPRTGRTIYEAFF. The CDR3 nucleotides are TGTGCCAGCAGCCCTAGGACAGGGCGCACGATTTATGAAGCTTTCTTT.

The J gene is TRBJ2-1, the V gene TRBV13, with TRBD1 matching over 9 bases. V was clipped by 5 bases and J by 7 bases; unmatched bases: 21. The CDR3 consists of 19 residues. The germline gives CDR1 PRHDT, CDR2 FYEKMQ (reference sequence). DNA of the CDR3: TGTGCCAGCAGCCCGGACAGGGGAAGCGGACCGGATCCTACAAATGAGCAGTTCTTC. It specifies CASSPDRGSGPDPTNEQFF.